The present T cell receptor (beta chain) was sequenced within a study of regulatory T cells in long-lasting Graves disease (dated by TCRdb to the early 2020s). As for the study more broadly: Persistent Graves' disease was defined as persistently positive TSH receptor autoantibodies together with antithyroid drug treatment for over 5 years. The study was registered as a clinical trial and conducted in China. Antithyroid drugs had been taken for approximately 9.7 years on average by persistent Graves' disease patients in the clinical cohort. Peripheral blood TCR sequencing and RNA sequencing compared persistent Graves' disease patients with newly diagnosed Graves' disease patients. A total of 35 or so samples underwent TCR sequencing: around 13 from persistent and about 20 from newly diagnosed Graves' disease patients. What the work shows at the level of the full study, not this receptor alone: Preferential use of TRBV28, TRBJ1-2 and TRBJ2-5 was observed in persistent disease, whereas TRBV20-1 and TRBJ2-1 were favored in newly diagnosed disease. Patients with persistent disease shared more public clonotypes (around 2,500) than newly diagnosed patients did (roughly 970). As a limitation, the authors acknowledged that the small sample size may reduce accuracy. Only the TCR beta chain was sequenced and analyzed. Only peripheral blood was studied, because thyroid tissue, the primary lesion, was inaccessible. Compared with newly diagnosed patients, patients with persistent Graves' disease had lower TCR Shannon entropy and fewer highly expanded clones, which suggests clonal expansion.

The time point label, as the study defines it: persistent/refractory GD, antithyroid drugs over 5 years with positive TRAb. For both TCR sequencing and RNA sequencing, RNA was extracted from PBMCs using TRIzol. The diagnosis of Graves' disease was made according to American Thyroid Association guidelines. Patients were recruited from an endocrinology department in Xi'an, China. Each patient gave about 8.1 milliliters of peripheral blood, collected in an EDTA anticoagulant tube. Ficoll Paque Plus density gradient separation was used to isolate PBMCs, and no further T cell sorting was done. An Agilent 2100 Bioanalyzer and agarose gel were used to assess RNA quality, and a NanoDrop 2000 was used to measure RNA concentration. Regarding this clonotype: This clone's antigen is unknown. There are no base qualities to consult, and no much larger clone falls within one base.

Library generation was performed with multiplex PCR. TCRdb shows the sequencer as Illumina HiSeq 4000. iRepertoire HTBI primers and Arm-PCR amplification of CDR3 regions were used to construct TCR beta libraries. Before sequencing, the PCR products underwent gel purification. Per the authors' processing: A total of some 65 TRBV and under 15 TRBJ segments were identified across samples and were used for gene usage analysis of CDR3 amino acid clonotypes. COPE and FqMerger were used to merge filtered high-quality paired reads into contigs. BLAST was used to align contigs to IMGT TRBV, TRBD and TRBJ reference genes, with CDR3 defined following IMGT. Clonotypes above 0.1% frequency were classified as highly expanded clones. Shannon entropy was used to measure repertoire diversity, and the Gini coefficient was used to measure V-J evenness. Clonotypes shared by more than one individual were considered public. Clones were called with MiXCR by TCRdb after fastp trimmed the public reads at Q25, and only in-frame beta chains were retained. Rows are combined by CDR3 protein, so each entry shows the most common genes and DNA. The V and J calls and clone size are TCRdb's, not the authors'. Here the sample has under 500,000 distinct CDR3 sequences; under 25% occur a single time. In total, the top ten clones hold 7.8% of the sample.

CDR1 and CDR2, per the germline V gene (reference sequence), are MNHEY and SMNVEV. The cysteine opens and the phenylalanine closes a CDR3 of 16 amino acids. Kept here is only the CDR3 DNA, which spans 48 bases and is read in frame from base 1. V is cut back by 7 bases and J by 8 bases, with 12 bases in the junction unmatched. The chain couples TRBV27 to TRBJ2-1, with 12 central nucleotides matching TRBD1. The TCR originated in a female donor with Graves disease. This specimen consisted of peripheral blood mononuclear cells (PBMCs), obtained when the disease was refractory, from a patient treated with antithyroid drugs. The CDR3 protein is CASNSPGTGGADEQFF. In nucleotides, the sequence is TGTGCCAGCAACTCCCCCGGGACAGGGGGCGCGGATGAGCAGTTCTTC.